The rows below give T cell receptor beta chains drawn from one sample of a study of CD8 T cells in Susac syndrome. TCRdb reanalysed the immunoSEQ multiplex PCR reads using MiXCR and keeps one entry per CDR3 protein. The sample shows 50,000 to 65,000 distinct CDR3 sequences, approximately 94% of them seen only once. What was sequenced was CD8+ T cells from PBMCs. All receptors come from a human donor in good health. Both conserved end residues are part of each CDR3. A D gene is named only where the DNA matches it firmly. Not all rows give a size; the values are once, few, many and, for expanded clones, a class.

abundance,d_gene,v_gene,j_gene,CDR3aa,CDR3nt
.,.,TRBV27,TRBJ1-1,CASSLQRQTSNTEAFF,TGTGCCAGCAGTTTACAAAGACAGACATCGAACACTGAAGCTTTCTTT
.,.,TRBV27,TRBJ2-7,CASSLTNTYEQYF,TGTGCCAGCAGTTTAACAAATACCTACGAGCAGTACTTC
.,TRBD1,TRBV19,TRBJ2-7,CASSMGTGTSYEQYF,TGTGCCAGTAGTATGGGGACAGGGACCTCCTACGAGCAGTACTTC
.,.,TRBV27,TRBJ2-1,CASSIRQGGNEQFF,TGTGCCAGCAGTATCCGACAGGGAGGCAATGAGCAGTTCTTC
.,.,TRBV5-1,TRBJ2-1,CASSFYRNNEQFF,TGCGCCAGCAGCTTTTACAGGAACAATGAGCAGTTCTTC
.,TRBD1,TRBV19,TRBJ1-1,CASLKMTGGSRNTEAFF,TGTGCCAGCCTCAAAATGACAGGGGGGTCAAGAAACACTGAAGCTTTCTTT
.,.,TRBV12-5,TRBJ1-5,CASAVGHQPQHF,TGTGCTAGTGCCGTGGGACACCAGCCCCAGCATTTT
.,TRBD1,TRBV27,TRBJ2-7,CASSTGQGSYEQYF,TGTGCCAGCAGTACGGGACAGGGGTCCTACGAGCAGTACTTC
.,.,TRBV6-5,TRBJ2-5,CASSYSFEETQYF,TGTGCCAGCAGTTACTCGTTTGAAGAGACCCAGTACTTC
.,TRBD2,TRBV7-9,TRBJ2-3,CASSLALAGSTDTQYF,TGTGCCAGCAGCTTAGCGCTAGCGGGGAGCACAGATACGCAGTATTTT
.,.,TRBV3-1,TRBJ1-5,CASSQEGKGPPQPQHF,TGTGCCAGCAGCCAAGAAGGTAAGGGGCCCCCTCAGCCCCAGCATTTT
.,.,TRBV30,TRBJ1-1,CAWRQGNTEAFF,TGTGCCTGGAGACAGGGTAACACTGAAGCTTTCTTT
once,TRBD1,TRBV7-3,TRBJ2-1,CASSSGTGGITEQFF,TGTGCCAGCAGCTCCGGGACAGGGGGCATCACTGAGCAGTTCTTC
.,.,TRBV4-3,TRBJ1-1,CASSQNTSPTEAFF,TGCGCCAGCAGCCAGAACACCAGCCCCACTGAAGCTTTCTTT
.,.,TRBV29-1,TRBJ1-1,CSVGQIRQANTEAFF,TGCAGCGTTGGACAGATCCGACAGGCGAACACTGAAGCTTTCTTT
once,.,TRBV7-6,TRBJ2-7,CASSLRPGLLLYEQYF,TGTGCCAGCAGCTTACGGCCGGGACTCTTACTCTACGAGCAGTACTTC
.,.,TRBV29-1,TRBJ2-1,CSVEDGGRIAYNEQFF,TGCAGCGTTGAAGATGGCGGGCGCATCGCCTACAATGAGCAGTTCTTC
.,.,TRBV7-6,TRBJ2-3,CASSRTSHRADTQYF,TGTGCCAGCAGCCGTACTAGCCACAGAGCAGATACGCAGTATTTT
.,.,TRBV9,TRBJ1-3,CASSVGQNSGNTIYF,TGTGCCAGCAGCGTAGGACAGAACTCTGGAAACACCATATATTTT
.,.,TRBV19,TRBJ2-1,CASSIVKFNEQFF,TGTGCCAGTAGTATAGTGAAGTTCAATGAGCAGTTCTTC
.,.,TRBV29-1,TRBJ1-2,CSVPDDRSYGYTF,TGCAGCGTTCCAGATGACAGGAGCTATGGCTACACCTTC
.,.,TRBV14,TRBJ1-1,CASSQFPFGLNTEAFF,TGTGCCAGCAGCCAGTTCCCGTTCGGGCTTAACACTGAAGCTTTCTTT
.,.,TRBV7-9,TRBJ1-4,CASSYVTAIEKLFF,TGTGCCAGCAGCTACGTTACCGCAATCGAAAAACTGTTTTTT
.,.,TRBV7-2,TRBJ1-1,CASSHYQNTEAFF,TGTGCCAGCAGCCACTACCAGAACACTGAAGCTTTCTTT
.,.,TRBV7-6,TRBJ2-7,CASSLEAGIGEQYF,TGTGCCAGCAGCTTAGAGGCAGGGATTGGCGAGCAGTACTTC
once,.,TRBV5-1,TRBJ2-6,CASSLTGSGANVLTF,TGCGCCAGCAGCTTGACGGGTTCTGGGGCCAACGTCCTGACTTTC
.,.,TRBV12-3/TRBV12-4,TRBJ2-1,CASSLGLNEQFF,TGTGCCAGCAGTTTAGGGTTAAATGAGCAGTTCTTC